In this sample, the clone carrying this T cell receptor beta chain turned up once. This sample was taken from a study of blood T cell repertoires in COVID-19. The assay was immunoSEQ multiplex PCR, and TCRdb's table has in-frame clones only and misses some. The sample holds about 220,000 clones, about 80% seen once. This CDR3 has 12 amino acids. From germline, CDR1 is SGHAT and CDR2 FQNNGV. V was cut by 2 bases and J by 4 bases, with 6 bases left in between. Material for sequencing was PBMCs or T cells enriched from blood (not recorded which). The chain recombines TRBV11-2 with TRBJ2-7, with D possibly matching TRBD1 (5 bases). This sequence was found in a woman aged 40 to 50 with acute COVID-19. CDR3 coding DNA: TGTGCCAGCAGCTTACAGGGTTACGAGCAGTACTTC. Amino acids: CASSLQGYEQYF.